These T cell receptor beta chains were read from a single sample in a study of T cell responses to AZD1222 COVID-19 vaccine. Sequencing used immunoSEQ multiplex PCR; TCRdb keeps in-frame clones, though not all of them. The data contain about 120,000 clones, roughly nine tenths of them singletons. This specimen was peripheral blood, taken on day 0 of AZD1222 vaccination. These receptors originate from an adult in good health. CDR3s include the opening cysteine and the closing phenylalanine or tryptophan. The D gene is left open where the match is weak. Only some rows state a clone size, as once, few, many or a class for expanded clones.

v_call: TRBV27; clone_size: .; j_call: TRBJ2-3; d_call: .; cdr3_aa: CASSLVAPPLHTQYF; cdr3_nt: TGTGCCAGCAGCCTTGTAGCGCCCCCTCTGCATACGCAGTATTTT
v_call: TRBV18; clone_size: .; j_call: TRBJ1-2; d_call: .; cdr3_aa: CASSPEQGNGYTF; cdr3_nt: TGTGCCAGCTCGCCCGAACAGGGAAATGGCTACACCTTC
v_call: TRBV6-5; clone_size: .; j_call: TRBJ1-3; d_call: .; cdr3_aa: CASSYQAAGNTIYF; cdr3_nt: TGTGCCAGCAGTTACCAGGCCGCCGGAAACACCATATATTTT
v_call: TRBV19; clone_size: .; j_call: TRBJ1-1; d_call: .; cdr3_aa: CASSYSTMNTEAFF; cdr3_nt: TGTGCCAGTAGTTACAGTACCATGAACACTGAAGCTTTCTTT
v_call: TRBV11-2; clone_size: .; j_call: TRBJ1-6; d_call: TRBD1; cdr3_aa: CASSLVPPGQGYSPLHF; cdr3_nt: TGTGCCAGCAGCTTAGTCCCTCCGGGACAGGGGTATTCACCCCTCCACTTT
v_call: TRBV30; clone_size: .; j_call: TRBJ1-2; d_call: .; cdr3_aa: CASTDGSNYGYTF; cdr3_nt: TGTGCCTCCACTGACGGTTCTAACTATGGCTACACCTTC
v_call: TRBV28; clone_size: once; j_call: TRBJ2-3; d_call: .; cdr3_aa: CASSTQGNWGDTQYF; cdr3_nt: TGTGCCAGCAGCACCCAGGGGAATTGGGGCGATACGCAGTATTTT
v_call: TRBV7-9; clone_size: .; j_call: TRBJ2-7; d_call: .; cdr3_aa: CASRPDETYEQYF; cdr3_nt: TGTGCCAGCAGACCGGACGAGACCTACGAGCAGTACTTC
v_call: TRBV3-1/TRBV3-2; clone_size: once; j_call: TRBJ2-6; d_call: .; cdr3_aa: CASSQDVTGANVLTF; cdr3_nt: TGTGCCAGCAGCCAAGACGTGACCGGGGCCAACGTCCTGACTTTC
v_call: TRBV7-9; clone_size: .; j_call: TRBJ1-2; d_call: TRBD1; cdr3_aa: CASSSPGQGLSYGYTF; cdr3_nt: TGTGCCAGCAGCTCACCGGGACAGGGGTTGAGCTATGGCTACACCTTC
v_call: TRBV5-1; clone_size: .; j_call: TRBJ2-1; d_call: TRBD1; cdr3_aa: CASSGQGGTYNEQFF; cdr3_nt: TGCGCCAGCTCCGGACAGGGAGGAACCTACAATGAGCAGTTCTTC
v_call: TRBV7-9; clone_size: .; j_call: TRBJ1-2; d_call: .; cdr3_aa: CASSWTEARGYTF; cdr3_nt: TGTGCCAGCAGCTGGACCGAGGCTCGTGGCTACACCTTC
v_call: TRBV19; clone_size: .; j_call: TRBJ1-2; d_call: TRBD1; cdr3_aa: CASSDRGLGNYGYTF; cdr3_nt: TGTGCCAGTAGCGACAGGGGGCTCGGGAACTATGGCTACACCTTC
v_call: TRBV5-4; clone_size: .; j_call: TRBJ1-5; d_call: .; cdr3_aa: CASSRDVDSNQPQHF; cdr3_nt: TGTGCCAGCAGCCGGGACGTGGATAGCAATCAGCCCCAGCATTTT
v_call: TRBV14; clone_size: .; j_call: TRBJ2-7; d_call: TRBD1; cdr3_aa: CASSPGTGATYEQYF; cdr3_nt: TGTGCCAGCAGTCCCGGGACAGGGGCCACCTACGAGCAGTACTTC
v_call: TRBV2; clone_size: .; j_call: TRBJ1-4; d_call: TRBD1; cdr3_aa: CASRETGTGVEKLFF; cdr3_nt: TGTGCCAGCAGAGAGACCGGGACAGGGGTTGAAAAACTGTTTTTT
v_call: TRBV5-1; clone_size: .; j_call: TRBJ2-2; d_call: .; cdr3_aa: CASSLGDREDTGELFF; cdr3_nt: TGCGCCAGCAGCTTGGGTGACAGGGAGGACACCGGGGAGCTGTTTTTT
v_call: TRBV18; clone_size: .; j_call: TRBJ2-2; d_call: TRBD2; cdr3_aa: CASSPSLAGGHNTGELFF; cdr3_nt: TGTGCCAGCTCACCATCACTAGCGGGGGGCCATAACACCGGGGAGTTGTTTTTT
v_call: TRBV19; clone_size: .; j_call: TRBJ1-4; d_call: TRBD1; cdr3_aa: CASNGQGAGYEKLFF; cdr3_nt: TGTGCCAGTAACGGGCAGGGGGCCGGGTATGAAAAACTGTTTTTT
v_call: TRBV12-3/TRBV12-4; clone_size: .; j_call: TRBJ2-3; d_call: .; cdr3_aa: CASSPITDTQYF; cdr3_nt: TGTGCCAGCAGTCCAATCACAGATACGCAGTATTTT
v_call: TRBV10-3; clone_size: .; j_call: TRBJ1-5; d_call: .; cdr3_aa: CAISDRVSEQPQHF; cdr3_nt: TGTGCCATCAGTGATAGGGTGAGCGAGCAGCCCCAGCATTTT
v_call: TRBV10-3; clone_size: .; j_call: TRBJ1-5; d_call: .; cdr3_aa: CAISTTSNQPQHF; cdr3_nt: TGTGCCATCTCTACAACTAGCAATCAGCCCCAGCATTTT
v_call: TRBV9; clone_size: .; j_call: TRBJ1-6; d_call: .; cdr3_aa: CASSASTGHNSPLHF; cdr3_nt: TGTGCCAGCAGCGCATCTACAGGGCACAATTCACCCCTCCACTTT
v_call: TRBV6-7; clone_size: .; j_call: TRBJ1-1; d_call: .; cdr3_aa: CASSYPRGDTEAFF; cdr3_nt: TGTGCCAGCAGTTACCCTCGAGGGGACACTGAAGCTTTCTTT
v_call: TRBV9; clone_size: .; j_call: TRBJ1-1; d_call: .; cdr3_aa: CASSVVSNFVGAEAFF; cdr3_nt: TGTGCCAGCAGCGTAGTGTCAAACTTTGTTGGGGCTGAAGCTTTCTTT
v_call: TRBV19; clone_size: .; j_call: TRBJ1-2; d_call: TRBD1; cdr3_aa: CASMAGTGGHYGYTF; cdr3_nt: TGTGCCAGTATGGCCGGGACAGGGGGCCATTATGGCTACACCTTC
v_call: TRBV10-3; clone_size: once; j_call: TRBJ1-2; d_call: .; cdr3_aa: CAISDPSRGGYKEANYGYTF; cdr3_nt: TGTGCCATCAGTGACCCCTCCCGGGGGGGTTATAAAGAAGCTAACTATGGCTACACCTTC
v_call: TRBV5-4; clone_size: .; j_call: TRBJ1-4; d_call: .; cdr3_aa: CASSPGGRTVEKLFF; cdr3_nt: TGTGCCAGCAGCCCTGGGGGGCGCACTGTTGAAAAACTGTTTTTT
v_call: TRBV5-8; clone_size: .; j_call: TRBJ2-1; d_call: TRBD2; cdr3_aa: CASSPRASGYYNEQFF; cdr3_nt: TGTGCCAGCAGCCCCAGGGCTAGCGGCTACTACAATGAGCAGTTCTTC
v_call: TRBV5-1; clone_size: .; j_call: TRBJ1-1; d_call: .; cdr3_aa: CASSFPLGEDTEAFF; cdr3_nt: TGCGCCAGCAGTTTCCCTTTGGGAGAGGACACTGAAGCTTTCTTT
v_call: TRBV24-1; clone_size: .; j_call: TRBJ2-2; d_call: TRBD1; cdr3_aa: CATSDPGQGIGELFF; cdr3_nt: TGTGCCACCAGTGATCCGGGACAGGGCATCGGGGAGCTGTTTTTT
v_call: TRBV27; clone_size: .; j_call: TRBJ1-5; d_call: .; cdr3_aa: CASSPAQQTPLKGNQPQHF; cdr3_nt: TGTGCCAGCAGTCCCGCCCAACAAACTCCTTTGAAGGGCAATCAGCCCCAGCATTTT
v_call: TRBV19; clone_size: once; j_call: TRBJ1-4; d_call: .; cdr3_aa: CASTSKGGEKLFF; cdr3_nt: TGTGCCAGTACCTCCAAGGGGGGTGAAAAACTGTTTTTT
v_call: TRBV6-5; clone_size: .; j_call: TRBJ1-2; d_call: .; cdr3_aa: CASSYSSLGEYGYTF; cdr3_nt: TGTGCCAGCAGTTACTCGTCTTTGGGGGAATACGGCTACACCTTC
v_call: TRBV4-1; clone_size: .; j_call: TRBJ1-1; d_call: TRBD1; cdr3_aa: CASSQDPGGAWDTEAFF; cdr3_nt: TGCGCCAGCAGCCAAGATCCAGGGGGCGCGTGGGACACTGAAGCTTTCTTT
v_call: TRBV6-5; clone_size: few; j_call: TRBJ1-4; d_call: .; cdr3_aa: CASSYSGDTNEKLFF; cdr3_nt: TGTGCCAGCAGTTACTCAGGGGACACTAATGAAAAACTGTTTTTT
v_call: TRBV6-2/TRBV6-3; clone_size: once; j_call: TRBJ2-1; d_call: TRBD2; cdr3_aa: CASGRGGTSGYNEQFF; cdr3_nt: TGTGCCAGCGGCCGAGGAGGGACTAGCGGTTACAATGAGCAGTTCTTC
v_call: TRBV7-2; clone_size: .; j_call: TRBJ2-2; d_call: .; cdr3_aa: CASSLVANTGELFF; cdr3_nt: TGTGCCAGCAGCTTAGTAGCGAACACCGGGGAGCTGTTTTTT
v_call: TRBV5-1; clone_size: .; j_call: TRBJ1-4; d_call: .; cdr3_aa: CASSEGGVHRGGEKLFF; cdr3_nt: TGCGCCAGCAGCGAAGGAGGGGTGCATCGCGGGGGTGAAAAACTGTTTTTT
v_call: TRBV11-3; clone_size: .; j_call: TRBJ2-7; d_call: .; cdr3_aa: CASSPRHATYEQYF; cdr3_nt: TGTGCCAGCAGCCCACGACACGCGACCTACGAGCAGTACTTC
v_call: TRBV5-1; clone_size: .; j_call: TRBJ1-4; d_call: .; cdr3_aa: CASSSLGRGPNEKLFF; cdr3_nt: TGCGCCAGCAGCTCCCTCGGGCGCGGCCCTAATGAAAAACTGTTTTTT